The following is a T cell receptor beta chain sequence with its context. These data are taken from a study of long-term antiretroviral therapy in people with HIV. Germline lookup yields CDR1 ENHRY and CDR2 SYGVKD. The CDR3 totals 15 residues. V gave up 0 bases and J gave up 4 bases, with 12 bases separating them. The assay, immunoSEQ v3.0, was run at survey level. Repertoires were generated with immunoSEQ multiplex PCR, while TCRdb's copy carries only in-frame clones and drops some. The sample lists 11,000 to 15,000 clones, around 82% occurring once. The chain links TRBV10-3 to TRBJ1-2; the D gene is possibly TRBD1 (6 bases). Source: unsorted PBMCs, taken 3.1 years after starting antiretroviral therapy. The receptor was derived from a man aged 35 to 55 with HIV. Written as DNA, the CDR3 is TGTGCCATCAGTGAGTCAGGGGGGCTGAGCTATGGCTACACCTTC. Translating it yields CAISESGGLSYGYTF.